Following are 22 T cell receptor beta chains from one sample sequenced in a study of T cell responses to AZD1222 COVID-19 vaccine. Sequencing used immunoSEQ multiplex PCR; TCRdb keeps in-frame clones, though not all of them. The data contain 150,000 or so clones, roughly nine tenths of them singletons. The specimen comprised peripheral blood, sampled 28 days after the second AZD1222 dose. The receptors originated from an adult who received the AZD1222 COVID-19 vaccine.

This clone came up a few times. The rearrangement links TRBV4-2 to TRBJ2-1, with D unresolved. The CDR3 runs to 15 residues. V lost 1 base and J lost 4, with 11 bases in between. Germline CDR1 reads LGHNA; CDR2 reads YNFKEQ. The CDR3: CASSQARRAYNEQFF. CDR3 DNA: TGTGCCAGCAGCCAAGCCCGCCGGGCATACAATGAGCAGTTCTTC.

This clone occurred a few times. This chain links TRBV6-5 with TRBJ2-7; D tentatively reads TRBD1 or TRBD2 (5 bases each). V lost 6 bases and J lost 5, with 11 bases in between. The CDR3 totals 12 residues. Germline CDR1 and CDR2: MNHEY and SVGAGI. CDR3 region: CASSRRGHEQYF. The CDR3 DNA sequence: TGTGCCAGCAGCCGACGGGGCCACGAGCAGTACTTC.

In the case of this clone: The junction shows a germline mismatch at one end, possibly a read error. The chain links TRBV7-7 to TRBJ2-1; 7 bases agree with TRBD2. This CDR3 is 14 amino acids long. The germline gives CDR1 SSHAT, CDR2 FNYEAQ (reference sequence). The CDR3 DNA reads as TGTGCTAGCAGCCGCGCGGGGGCCTACAATGAGCAGTTCTTC. It translates to CASSRAGAYNEQFF.

The chain joins TRBV7-6 to TRBJ1-2, with TRBD1 identical over 7 bases. Germline V gene sequence: CDR1 SGHVS, CDR2 FNYEAQ. This CDR3 comprises 15 residues. V lost 1 base to trimming and J lost 4 bases; unmatched junction nucleotides: 6. The CDR3 loop is CASSLDQGGGYGYTF. DNA of the CDR3: TGTGCCAGCAGCTTAGATCAGGGGGGTGGCTATGGCTACACCTTC.

V and J are TRBV3-1 (or the pseudogene TRBV3-2) and TRBJ1-2; the D is unclear. The CDR3 runs 15 residues. From germline, CDR1 is LGHDT and CDR2 YNNKEL (reference sequence). V lost 0 bases and J 3 bases, leaving 11 bases between the germline ends. The DNA of the CDR3 is TGTGCCAGCAGCCAAGAGCGGGCGCGAGACTATGGCTACACCTTC. This gives the protein CASSQERARDYGYTF.

This chain connects TRBV9 to TRBJ1-2; possibly TRBD1 for D (6 bases). There are 14 residues in the CDR3. V was pared by 0 bases and J by 6 bases, with 12 bases between. Germline-derived CDR1 and CDR2 are SGDLS and YYNGEE. In DNA form, the CDR3 reads TGTGCCAGCAGCGTAGCTACAGGGACGGATGGCTACACCTTC. This translates into CASSVATGTDGYTF.

The chain links TRBV18 to TRBJ1-1; 9 positions agree with TRBD1. Germline V gene data show CDR1 as KGHSH and CDR2 as LQKENI. The ends lost 3 bases at V and 4 bases at J; junction bases unmatched: 9. This CDR3 is 16 amino acids long. CDR3 sequence reads: CASSPESGTGPTEAFF. The CDR3 DNA reads TGTGCCAGCTCACCGGAGTCCGGGACAGGGCCCACTGAAGCTTTCTTT.

The chain employs TRBV19 and TRBJ1-1; 7 bases agree with TRBD1. Germline V CDR1 and CDR2: LNHDA, SQIVND (reference sequence). V trimming: 8 bases; J trimming: 5 bases; junction bases outside the gene matches: 5. CDR3 length: 12 residues. CDR3 residues: CASGRGLTEAFF. The CDR3, as DNA: TGTGCCAGTGGAAGGGGGCTTACTGAAGCTTTCTTT.

The chain recombines TRBV7-9 with TRBJ1-1; possible D gene TRBD1, 6 bases. Germline loops: CDR1 SEHNR, CDR2 FQNEAQ (reference sequence). V was pared by 1 base and J by 4 bases, with 13 bases between. The CDR3 extends over 15 amino acids. This CDR3 reads CASSLGFGGSTEAFF. The CDR3 DNA reads as TGTGCCAGCAGCTTAGGCTTCGGGGGCTCCACTGAAGCTTTCTTT. The full variable domain, in which reference TRBV7-9 and TRBJ1-1 provide the parts outside the CDR3, is DTGVSQNPRHKITKRGQNVTFRCDPISEHNRLYWYRQTLGQGPEFLTYFQNEAQLEKSRLLSDRFSAERPKGSFSTLEIQRTEQGDSAMYLCASSLGFGGSTEAFFGQGTRLTVV.

This clone was observed once. This chain joins TRBV6-5 and TRBJ2-1; 9 bases agree with TRBD1. The CDR3 is 13 amino acids. Trimming cost V 7 bases and J 6 bases; bases outside gene matches: 4. Germline V lookup: CDR1 MNHEY, CDR2 SVGAGI. In nucleotides, the CDR3 is TGTGCCAGCAACCCGACAGGGGGCAATGAGCAGTTCTTC. Its translation: CASNPTGGNEQFF.

This clone was counted only a few times. The chain recombines TRBV4-1 with TRBJ1-1; D not resolved. Looked up from germline, CDR1 is MGHRA and CDR2 is YSYEKL. The CDR3 contains 13 residues. V lost 0 bases to trimming and J lost 5 bases, with 7 bases between them. CDR3 region: CASSQDSGTEAFF. The CDR3 DNA follows: TGCGCCAGCAGCCAAGATAGTGGGACTGAAGCTTTCTTT.

The sample holds a few counts of this clone. The chain combines TRBV19 with TRBJ2-1; 7 nucleotides agree with TRBD2. The J segment lost 10 bases and the V segment lost 1 base, leaving 13 bases of the junction unmatched. The CDR3 length is 16 residues. CDR1 and CDR2 (germline): LNHDA, SQIVND (reference sequence). The CDR3: CASSIGTSPLSREQFF. The CDR3 DNA reads as TGTGCCAGTAGTATAGGGACTAGTCCCCTCTCCCGGGAGCAGTTCTTC.

Here the CDR3 reads CASSQGRGGSGELFF. DNA for the CDR3: TGTGCCAGCAGCCAGGGCCGGGGCGGGAGCGGGGAGCTGTTTTTT. The J gene is TRBJ2-2, the V gene TRBV4-2; TRBD2 aligns across 7 bases. There are 15 residues in the CDR3. CDR1 is LGHNA and CDR2 is YNFKEQ in the germline V gene. Unmatched junction bases numbered 8, after V lost 3 bases and J lost 7 bases.

This clone was seen a single time. The rearrangement links TRBV2 to TRBJ1-5; D gene ambiguous. In germline, CDR1 is SNHLY, CDR2 FYNNEI. V was clipped by 6 bases and J by 9 bases, with 18 bases between them. The CDR3 is 14 amino acids. The CDR3 spells CASSLKRTEGPQHF. CDR3 nucleotide sequence: TGTGCCAGCAGCCTGAAGAGGACTGAGGGGCCCCAGCATTTT.

The V and J genes are TRBV24-1 and TRBJ2-3; 7 nucleotides agree with TRBD2. CDR3 size: 16 residues. From germline, CDR1 is KGHDR and CDR2 SFDVKD. The V segment lost 1 base and the J segment 3 bases; nucleotides outside the gene matches: 6. The CDR3 loop is CATSDFWRERTDTQYF. The CDR3 nucleotides read TGTGCCACCAGTGATTTTTGGCGGGAGAGGACAGATACGCAGTATTTT.

This chain connects TRBV15 to TRBJ2-6; maybe TRBD1 (5 bases). The CDR3 totals 15 residues. Germline values: CDR1 LNHNV, CDR2 YYDKDF (reference sequence). V shed 1 base and J shed 4 bases, with 8 bases lying between them. CDR3 sequence: CATSRGQPGANVLTF. In nucleotides, the CDR3 is TGTGCCACCAGCAGAGGACAGCCCGGGGCCAACGTCCTGACTTTC.

The chain has TRBV3-1 (or the pseudogene TRBV3-2) and TRBJ2-1, with 7 bases lining up with TRBD1. V was pared by 4 bases and J by 6 bases, with 9 bases of the junction left unmatched. CDR3 length: 15 amino acids. Per the germline V gene, CDR1 is LGHDT and CDR2 is YNNKEL (reference sequence). This CDR3 is CASSPTGDPVNEQFF. The DNA for the CDR3 is TGTGCCAGCAGCCCTACAGGGGACCCCGTCAATGAGCAGTTCTTC.

The rearrangement joins TRBV7-2 to TRBJ2-2; 7 nucleotides align to TRBD2. CDR3 length: 13 amino acids. J gave up 5 bases and V 10 bases, and 7 bases lay outside the gene matches. From germline, CDR1 is SGHTA and CDR2 FQGNSA. For the CDR3, the DNA is TGTGCCACCCAAAGTAGCGGGACCGGGGAGCTGTTTTTT. Translation: CATQSSGTGELFF. The full variable domain, its missing parts supplied by reference TRBV7-2 and TRBJ2-2, is GAGVSQSPSNKVTEKGKDVELRCDPISGHTALYWYRQSLGQGLEFLIYFQGNSAPDKSGLPSDRFSAERTGGSVSTLTIQRTQQEDSAVYLCATQSSGTGELFFGEGSRLTVL.

This clone was seen only a few times. This sequence joins TRBV7-9 and TRBJ1-5, with D possibly being TRBD1 (5 bases). Germline V gene sequence: CDR1 SEHNR, CDR2 FQNEAQ (reference sequence). The CDR3 runs 14 residues. V was cut by 5 bases and J by 3 bases, with 11 bases left in between. The CDR3 nucleotides read TGTGCCAGCAGCCCGGGACCGAACAATCAGCCCCAGCATTTT. Its protein product is CASSPGPNNQPQHF.

The chain joins TRBV5-6 to TRBJ2-7; D tentatively reads TRBD1 or TRBD2 (5 bases each). There are 12 residues in the CDR3. V dropped 2 bases and J dropped 7 bases, with 10 bases sitting between them. Germline CDR1 reads SGHDT; CDR2 reads YYEEEE. CDR3 in DNA: TGTGCCAGCAGCTTCGGGGACGGGGAGCAGTACTTC. Protein sequence: CASSFGDGEQYF.

The chain joins TRBV19 to TRBJ1-1; 11 bases match TRBD1. The CDR3 has 14 amino acids. Germline loops: CDR1 LNHDA, CDR2 SQIVND (reference sequence). The J segment lost 10 bases and the V segment lost 8 bases, leaving 12 bases of the junction unmatched. As DNA, the CDR3 is TGTGCCAGTGCCGTTGTGGGGACAGGGGGTTCAGCTTTCTTT. Its protein product is CASAVVGTGGSAFF.

The chain joins TRBV27 to TRBJ1-2; TRBD1 might be the D (6 bases). CDR1 is MNHEY and CDR2 is SMNVEV in the germline V gene (reference sequence). Trimming stripped 6 bases from V and 7 bases from J, with 18 bases between. CDR3 size: 14 residues. The CDR3 loop reads CASRVGREGGGYTF. Here the CDR3 DNA reads TGTGCCAGCAGAGTGGGCAGGGAGGGGGGTGGCTACACCTTC.